The clone carrying this T cell receptor (beta chain) appeared many times. The target antigen is unknown. The data derive from a study of T cells after yellow fever vaccination. Study-level information: For low cell numbers, libraries were made with SMART-Seq v4 Ultra Low Input.

With 0 bases removed from V and 4 bases from J, the gap between germline ends came to 11 bases. Germline V CDR1 and CDR2: SGDLS, YYNGEE. CDR3 length equals 15 residues. Study-level points and caveats: Primary-vaccination clones mostly resurfaced post-booster (about 95% CD4, 85% to 90% CD8).

5'RACE template switching generated TCR cDNA, adding a universal primer site and UMIs. TCRdb redid the calling of the 5' RACE reads with MiXCR, one entry per CDR3 protein. The table shows some 220,000 distinct CDR3 sequences, with approximately 3.3% occurring only once. The sequenced sample was CD4+ T cells sorted from PBMCs, obtained 10 days after the yellow fever booster vaccination. This chain uses TRBV9 with TRBJ2-1, with D unclear. This sequence was found in a man between 18 and 29 years old who received the YFV17D yellow fever vaccine. DNA of the CDR3: TGTGCCAGCAGCGTAGTCCCCTCTCCGTACAATGAGCAGTTCTTC. Residues: CASSVVPSPYNEQFF.